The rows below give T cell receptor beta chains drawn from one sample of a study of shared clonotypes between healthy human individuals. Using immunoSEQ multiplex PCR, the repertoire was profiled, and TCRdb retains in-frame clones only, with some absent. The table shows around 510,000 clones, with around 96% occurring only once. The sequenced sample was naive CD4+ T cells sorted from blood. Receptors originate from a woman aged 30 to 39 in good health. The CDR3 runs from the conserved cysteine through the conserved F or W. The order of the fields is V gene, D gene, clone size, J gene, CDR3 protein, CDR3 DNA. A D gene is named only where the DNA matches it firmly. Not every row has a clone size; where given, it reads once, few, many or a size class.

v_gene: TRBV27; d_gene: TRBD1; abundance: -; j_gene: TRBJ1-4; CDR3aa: CASSWTGNEKLFF; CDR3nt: TGTGCCAGCAGTTGGACAGGGAATGAAAAACTGTTTTTT
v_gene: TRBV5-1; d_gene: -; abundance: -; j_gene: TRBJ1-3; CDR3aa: CASSLIGGDSGNTIYF; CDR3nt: TGCGCCAGCAGCTTGATTGGGGGCGACTCTGGAAACACCATATATTTT
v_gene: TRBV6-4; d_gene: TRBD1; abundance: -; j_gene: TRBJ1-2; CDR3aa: CASSPSYRDRGYGYTF; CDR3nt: TGTGCCAGCAGCCCGTCCTACCGGGACAGGGGCTATGGCTACACCTTC
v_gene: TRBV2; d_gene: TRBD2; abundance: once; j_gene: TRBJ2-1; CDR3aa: CASRAGTSDYNEQFF; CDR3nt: TGTGCCAGCAGAGCCGGGACTAGCGACTACAATGAGCAGTTCTTC
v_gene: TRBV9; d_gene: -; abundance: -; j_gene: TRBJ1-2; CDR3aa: CASSALGRGGYGYTF; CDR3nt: TGTGCCAGCAGCGCCCTCGGTAGGGGAGGCTATGGCTACACCTTC
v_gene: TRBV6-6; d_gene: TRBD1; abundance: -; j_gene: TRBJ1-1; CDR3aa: CASSRTGGNTEAFF; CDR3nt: TGTGCCAGCAGTAGGACAGGGGGGAACACTGAAGCTTTCTTT
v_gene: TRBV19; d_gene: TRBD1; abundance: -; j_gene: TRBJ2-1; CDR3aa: CASTRRGSSYNEQFF; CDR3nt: TGTGCCAGTACCCGCAGGGGGAGCTCCTACAATGAGCAGTTCTTC
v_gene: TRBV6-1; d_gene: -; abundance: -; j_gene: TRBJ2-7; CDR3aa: CASSELLGLIYEQYF; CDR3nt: TGTGCCAGCAGTGAACTTTTGGGGCTTATCTACGAGCAGTACTTC
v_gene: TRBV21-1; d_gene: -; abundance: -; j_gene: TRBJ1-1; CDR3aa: CASSKVLIGHPNTEAFF; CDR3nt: TGTGCCAGCAGCAAAGTATTGATTGGACACCCGAACACTGAAGCTTTCTTT
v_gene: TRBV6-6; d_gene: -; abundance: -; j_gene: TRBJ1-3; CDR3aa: CASRTGSSGNTIYF; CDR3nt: TGTGCCAGCAGGACAGGTTCCTCTGGAAACACCATATATTTT
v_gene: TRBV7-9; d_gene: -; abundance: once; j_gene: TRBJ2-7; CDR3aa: CASSLLASYEQYF; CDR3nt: TGTGCCAGCAGCTTGCTGGCCTCCTACGAGCAGTACTTC
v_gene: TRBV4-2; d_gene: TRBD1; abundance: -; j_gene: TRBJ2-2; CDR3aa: CASSQDVKTGSTGELFF; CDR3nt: TGTGCCAGCAGCCAAGACGTTAAGACAGGGTCCACCGGGGAGCTGTTTTTT
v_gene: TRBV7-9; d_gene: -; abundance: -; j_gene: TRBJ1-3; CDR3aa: CATVNRLGNTIYF; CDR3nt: TGTGCCACCGTAAACCGGCTAGGAAACACCATATATTTT
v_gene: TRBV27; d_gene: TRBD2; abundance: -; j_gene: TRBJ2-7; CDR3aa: CAIRGGTGYEQYF; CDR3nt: TGTGCCATTCGGGGGGGGACCGGCTACGAGCAGTACTTC
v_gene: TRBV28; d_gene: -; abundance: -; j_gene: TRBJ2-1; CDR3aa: CASNLFRGSYNEQFF; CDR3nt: TGTGCCAGCAACCTCTTCAGGGGATCCTACAATGAGCAGTTCTTC